This T cell receptor (beta chain) was sequenced in a study of blood T cell repertoires in COVID-19. Study-level information: COVID-19 samples from acute and convalescent phases originated in the United States, Italy and Spain.

Using immunoSEQ multiplex PCR, the repertoire was profiled, and TCRdb retains in-frame clones only, with some absent. The data show 430,000 or so clones, with about 90% seen just once and roughly 0.87% held by the top ten. This clone was seen a few times. Germline V gene sequence: CDR1 SNHLY, CDR2 FYNNEI. The CDR3 sequence is 15 residues long. Trimming took off 6 bases at V and 2 bases at J, with 14 bases between the two ends. This sequence was found in a man between 18 and 35 years old with COVID-19, enrolled during active disease. This chain links TRBV2 with TRBJ1-5; D might be TRBD1 (5 bases). Sequenced: peripheral blood. The CDR3 sequence is CASSWGRSGNQPQHF. The CDR3 DNA sequence: TGTGCCAGCAGCTGGGGGAGGTCTGGCAATCAGCCCCAGCATTTT.